The clone carrying this T cell receptor (beta chain) came up many times. The antigen is unknown. V shed 7 bases, J shed 6 bases, and the junction held 9 bases outside the gene matches. Germline V lookup: CDR1 MNHNS, CDR2 SASEGT. The CDR3 is made up of 15 amino acids. The data derive from a study of early T cells in non-severe SARS-CoV-2 infection. Study at large: Bulk RNA taken from unsorted whole blood was sequenced, leaving chains unpaired.

Study observations and caveats: Anti-spike CD8 responses were favored in VDJdb matching, and private and CD4 specificities were missed.

Individual cDNA molecules received unique molecular identifiers. TCRdb used MiXCR to reprocess the 5' RACE reads, holding one entry per CDR3 protein. This table holds tens of thousands of distinct CDR3 sequences, approximately 12% found once. Sequences were obtained from whole blood. The sequence was obtained from an adult who was a healthcare worker with PCR-confirmed SARS-CoV-2 infection or an uninfected control (not recorded which). This rearrangement joins TRBV6-1 to TRBJ2-1; TRBD2 aligns across 10 bases. CDR3 protein: CASIPLAGVGNEQFF. The CDR3 bases are TGTGCCAGCATTCCCCTAGCGGGAGTAGGCAATGAGCAGTTCTTC.